Below, one T cell receptor (beta chain) is given with its context. Trimming removed 5 bases from V and 5 bases from J, with 21 bases in between. The germline CDR1 and CDR2 sequences are SGHAT and FQNNGV. The CDR3 spans 16 residues. These data come from a study of blood T cell repertoires in COVID-19. Overall study context: Some COVID-19 samples were acute and others convalescent; all came from the United States, Italy and Spain. PBMCs, B-cell-depleted T cells, or T cells provided the cDNA or gDNA that made up the material.

Profiling relied on immunoSEQ multiplex PCR, and the TCRdb table lists in-frame clones only, not all of them. Among about 110,000 clones listed, around 87% were seen once. The source is a woman of 80 years or more with acute or convalescent COVID-19. The chain recombines TRBV11-2 with TRBJ2-5, with D perhaps matching TRBD1 (8 bases). Sequencing was carried out using peripheral blood. DNA for the CDR3: TGTGCCAGCAGCACCAGGGGGCGGGAGAAAGGGGAGACCCAGTACTTC. It translates to CASSTRGREKGETQYF.